This entry lists 7 T cell receptor beta chains sequenced from one sample in a study of cytotoxic CD8 clonotypes in ibrutinib-treated CLL. Generated by immunoSEQ multiplex PCR, the TCRdb table keeps only in-frame clones and is missing some. The sample lists roughly 180,000 clones, 70% to 85% occurring once. Sequenced here: PBMCs, sampled after 24 months of ibrutinib treatment. These receptor sequences come from a human donor with chronic lymphocytic leukemia.

This clone was found a few times. The chain combines TRBV27 with TRBJ2-3, with 10 bases lining up with TRBD2. Germline trimming cut 2 bases from V and 2 bases from J; bases unmatched to any gene: 4. The CDR3 runs to 16 residues. Germline V gives CDR1 MNHEY, CDR2 SMNVEV (reference sequence). The CDR3 sequence is CASSLGLAGVTDTQYF. In nucleotides, the CDR3 is TGTGCCAGCAGTTTAGGCCTAGCGGGGGTCACAGATACGCAGTATTTT.

The chain is built from TRBV7-3 and TRBJ1-1; 8 positions match TRBD1. Germline trimming cut 5 bases from V and 3 bases from J; bases unmatched to any gene: 2. Per germline, CDR1 SGHTA and CDR2 FQGTGA. The CDR3 sequence is 13 residues long. The CDR3 loop is CASSPTGDTEAFF. DNA of the CDR3: TGTGCCAGCAGCCCGACAGGGGACACTGAAGCTTTCTTT.

This chain joins TRBV6-4 and TRBJ2-5; 10 bases are a match to TRBD2. This CDR3 region has 20 residues. Germline CDR1 MRHNA, CDR2 SNTAGT. The junction had 16 bases not matched to a gene; V was cut back by 2 bases and J by 1 base. The CDR3 sequence: CASSDVCRGGRTSGQETQYF. DNA for the CDR3: TGTGCCAGCAGTGACGTCTGCAGGGGGGGGCGGACTAGCGGCCAAGAGACCCAGTACTTC.

V gene TRBV19 combines with J gene TRBJ1-5; 7 bases agree with TRBD1. Germline lookup yields CDR1 LNHDA and CDR2 SQIVND (reference sequence). This CDR3 has 14 amino acids. J gave up 11 bases and V 6 bases, and 13 bases lay outside the gene matches. This CDR3 reads CASSRGGGTPAQHF. In nucleotides, the CDR3 is TGTGCCAGTAGCAGGGGGGGCGGGACACCGGCCCAGCATTTT.

The genes are TRBV9 and TRBJ2-2, with D perhaps TRBD2 (6 bases). This CDR3 has 15 amino acids. Trimming removed 3 bases from V and 6 bases from J, with 15 bases in between. Germline V CDR1 and CDR2: SGDLS, YYNGEE. CDR3 nucleotides: TGTGCCAGCAGCGCGGGACTTAGGCAGGCCGGGGAGCTGTTTTTT. This codes for CASSAGLRQAGELFF.

This clone appeared a few times. CDR3 DNA: TGTGCCAGCAGCACCGGACAGGGGGCCGATTCACCCCTCCACTTT. Protein product: CASSTGQGADSPLHF. This chain joins TRBV11-2 and TRBJ1-6; 11 bases map to TRBD1. CDR1 is SGHAT, CDR2 FQNNGV, per germline. The CDR3 spans 15 residues. With V trimmed by 5 bases and J by 8 bases, 5 bases remained unmatched.

This chain joins TRBV5-1 and TRBJ1-4; D gene uncertain. The germline V gene has CDR1 SGHRS and CDR2 YFSETQ. The CDR3 has 14 residues. The V end lost 4 bases, the J end lost 2 bases, and 9 bases lay between the germline ends. As DNA, the CDR3 is TGCGCCAGCAGCCCGTTTACTACTAATGAAAAACTGTTTTTT. As protein: CASSPFTTNEKLFF.